A single sample gave rise to the 9 T cell receptor beta chains below, sequenced in a study of blood T cell repertoires in COVID-19. Produced via immunoSEQ multiplex PCR; TCRdb's table is partial and in-frame only. The table shows 200,000 to 300,000 clones, with 75% to 85% occurring only once. The sequencing sample was made of peripheral blood. These receptors were collected from a man in his forties who had recovered from COVID-19.

On this clone itself: At the DNA level, this CDR3 is encoded by other sequences in the same sample as well. The chain is built from TRBV6-5 and TRBJ1-1; 7 bases fit TRBD1. This CDR3 comprises 14 residues. Germline values: CDR1 MNHEY, CDR2 SVGAGI. V shed 0 bases and J 4 bases; nucleotides not matched to a gene: 2. This CDR3 reads CASSYSPGGTEAFF. In DNA, the CDR3 is TGTGCCAGCAGTTACTCTCCAGGGGGCACTGAAGCTTTCTTT.

CDR3 sequence: CATSEATGGNEQFF. The CDR3 DNA reads as TGTGCCACCAGTGAAGCAACAGGGGGCAATGAGCAGTTCTTC. The chain links TRBV24-1 to TRBJ2-1; TRBD1 matches 8 bases. This CDR3 region has 14 residues. Trimming took 4 bases from V and 6 from J; bases not matched to a gene: 4. The germline CDR1 and CDR2 sequences are KGHDR and SFDVKD.

The chain combines TRBV30 with TRBJ1-1; 11 nucleotides agree with TRBD1. Trimming at V came to 2 bases and at J to 5 bases, leaving 4 bases not matched to a gene. Germline CDR1 reads GTSNPN; CDR2 reads SVGIG (reference sequence). There are 14 residues in the CDR3. CDR3 residues: CAWSIGTGGTEAFF. The CDR3 DNA reads as TGTGCCTGGAGTATCGGGACAGGGGGTACTGAAGCTTTCTTT.

The CDR3, as DNA: TGCGCCAGCAGCTCGACTGGGGAGACCCAGTACTTC. Protein sequence: CASSSTGETQYF. The rearrangement links TRBV5-1 to TRBJ2-5, with no clear D. Germline-derived CDR1 and CDR2 are SGHRS and YFSETQ. V shed 3 bases and J shed 5 bases, with 8 bases lying between them. The length of the CDR3 is 12 residues.

The rearrangement links TRBV6-5 to TRBJ2-7; D is possibly TRBD2 (7 bases). V gave up 8 bases and J gave up 0 bases, with 14 bases separating them. This CDR3 spans 14 amino acids. The V gene's germline CDR1 is MNHEY and CDR2 SVGAGI. The CDR3 bases are TGTGCCAGCCAAGGGGGGGGGAGCTCCTACGAGCAGTACTTC. It translates to CASQGGGSSYEQYF.

The rearrangement joins TRBV10-1 to TRBJ1-1; TRBD1 might be the D (5 bases). The germline CDR1 and CDR2 sequences are WNHNN and SYGVQD (reference sequence). The ends were cut back, 4 bases at V and 5 bases at J, with 20 bases in the middle. The CDR3 spans 16 residues. CDR3 DNA sequence: TGCGCCAGCAGTGGTTCCAGGCGGGGGGTGAGGACTGAAGCTTTCTTT. Its translation is CASSGSRRGVRTEAFF.

This clone was found a few times. The rearrangement joins TRBV3-1 (or the pseudogene TRBV3-2) to TRBJ2-1; 14 nucleotides agree with TRBD2. The germline V gene encodes CDR1 LGHDT and CDR2 YNNKEL (reference sequence). After removal of 4 bases from V and 6 bases from J, the junction contained 8 bases not matched to a gene. The CDR3 consists of 17 residues. CDR3 protein: CASSRGPGLAGANEQFF. The CDR3 DNA follows: TGTGCCAGCAGCCGAGGGCCGGGACTAGCGGGGGCCAATGAGCAGTTCTTC.

The J gene is TRBJ2-2, the V gene TRBV3-1 (or the pseudogene TRBV3-2), with 7 bases identical to TRBD1. Germline CDR1 and CDR2: LGHDT and YNNKEL (reference sequence). This CDR3 has 15 residues. V dropped 4 bases and J dropped 6; count of bases not matched to a gene: 8. CDR3 bases: TGTGCCAGCAGCCTTTTCCAGGGGGTCGCCGGGGAGCTGTTTTTT. This gives the protein CASSLFQGVAGELFF.

This chain links TRBV18 with TRBJ2-7, with TRBD1 matching 7 bases. The CDR3 consists of 12 residues. Germline lookup yields CDR1 KGHSH and CDR2 LQKENI. The V and J ends lost 5 bases and 6 bases, in that order; junction bases with no gene match: 4. CDR3 in amino acids: CASSTTGAEQYF. The CDR3 coding sequence is TGTGCCAGCTCAACCACAGGGGCCGAGCAGTACTTC.